Below, one TCR beta chain is given with its context. The record originates from a study of blood T cell repertoires in COVID-19. Study summary: The origin of the acute and convalescent COVID-19 samples was the United States, Italy and Spain.

In the authors' workflow: Amplification from reference gene primers served as the basis for estimated nucleated cell counts. Only in-frame clones appear in the TCRdb table, and some are missing; sequencing was by immunoSEQ multiplex PCR. That table is the source of V, J and clone size, and D and trimming were worked out from the DNA. Among 130,000 or so clones listed, approximately 81% were seen once. The V gene end was trimmed by 6 bases and the J gene end by 5 bases; junction bases not matched to a gene: 7. This CDR3 region has 14 residues. Germline V gene lookup returns CDR1 PRHDT and CDR2 FYEKMQ (reference sequence).

The sequence was collected from a man aged 55 to 69 with acute or convalescent COVID-19. This sequence joins TRBV13 and TRBJ2-1; 7 nucleotides match TRBD1. Sample: peripheral blood. The CDR3: CASSSRDRHNEQFF. Written as DNA, the CDR3 is TGTGCCAGCAGTTCCCGGGACAGACACAATGAGCAGTTCTTC.